Listed below are T cell receptor beta chains from one sample, sequenced in a study of blood T cell repertoires in COVID-19. The repertoire was sequenced with immunoSEQ multiplex PCR; TCRdb's copy has only in-frame clones and lacks some. The sample contains 360,000 or so clones, roughly 86% of which appear only once. Sample: PBMCs or T cells enriched from blood (not recorded which). These receptors originate from a woman in her 30s who had been exposed to COVID-19. Both conserved end residues are trimmed from each CDR3. The order of the fields is V gene, D gene, J gene, CDR3 protein. A D gene is named only where the DNA matches it firmly.

V: TRBV5-1
D: TRBD2
J: TRBJ2-7
CDR3: ASSDRTSGRPKKGYEQY

V: TRBV9
D: TRBD2
J: TRBJ2-1
CDR3: ASGLAGVDEQF

V: TRBV19
D: TRBD1
J: TRBJ1-3
CDR3: ASSAWTGRGSGNTIY

V: TRBV15
D: NA
J: TRBJ1-1
CDR3: ATSRGQLGGANTEAF

V: TRBV15
D: NA
J: TRBJ2-3
CDR3: ATSRGRGRADTQY

V: TRBV29-1
D: NA
J: TRBJ2-1
CDR3: SVLLASSYNEQF

V: TRBV7-9
D: NA
J: TRBJ1-5
CDR3: ASSYSLPPNQPQH

V: TRBV7-3
D: TRBD2
J: TRBJ2-1
CDR3: ASSLDGTSLNEQF

V: TRBV2
D: TRBD2
J: TRBJ2-5
CDR3: ASSAQGLAGKETQY

V: TRBV5-1
D: TRBD1
J: TRBJ2-7
CDR3: ASSGGDRDTYEQY

V: TRBV10-3
D: TRBD2
J: TRBJ2-1
CDR3: AISESEGLAGVGEQF

V: TRBV7-8
D: TRBD2
J: TRBJ2-1
CDR3: ASTPAHIAGAYNEQF

V: TRBV14
D: NA
J: TRBJ1-2
CDR3: ASSQPGGIYGYT

V: TRBV5-1
D: NA
J: TRBJ2-3
CDR3: ASSLVATAADTQY

V: TRBV3-1/TRBV3-2
D: TRBD2
J: TRBJ2-7
CDR3: ASSQDPGASGRPSTYEQY

V: TRBV2
D: NA
J: TRBJ2-2
CDR3: ASMGGSLNTGELF

V: TRBV6-1
D: TRBD2
J: TRBJ2-1
CDR3: ASSETSDAYNEQF

V: TRBV19
D: NA
J: TRBJ2-5
CDR3: ASTMGTDQETQY

V: TRBV29-1
D: NA
J: TRBJ1-1
CDR3: SALLEPGGKAF

V: TRBV2
D: NA
J: TRBJ1-6
CDR3: ASVEGPSSPLH

V: TRBV4-2
D: NA
J: TRBJ1-4
CDR3: ASSQASGSGHEKLF

V: TRBV5-3
D: NA
J: TRBJ1-2
CDR3: ARSLSGGPNYGYT

V: TRBV6-5
D: NA
J: TRBJ2-7
CDR3: ASSYGGASYEQY